The 26 T cell receptor beta chains below come from one sample, sequenced in a study of identical twins. TCRdb recomputed calls from the 5' RACE reads with MiXCR, one row per CDR3 protein. The table lists 600,000 to 700,000 distinct CDR3 sequences, over 20% of them singletons. The same specimen was also included in a second study, on T cells expressing NK-cell markers.

Input material: PBMCs. Receptors were obtained from a woman under 30 in good health.

The table lists this clonotype with a few counts. The V gene is TRBV12-2, the J gene TRBJ2-7; TRBD1, the table's D call, lacks a check against the DNA. TRBV12-2 is a known pseudogene. The CDR3 contains 18 residues. The CDR3 coding sequence is TGTGCAAGTCGCTTAAGAGAGAGAAACAGGGGTGGTACCTACGAGCAGTACTTC. Protein sequence: CASRLRERNRGGTYEQYF.

The chain is built from TRBV7-2 and TRBJ2-1; TRBD2 aligns across 10 bases. Trimming cost V 3 bases and J 6 bases; bases outside gene matches: 8. The CDR3 is 16 residues long. CDR1 is SGHTA, CDR2 FQGNSA, per germline. Written as DNA, the CDR3 is TGTGCCAGCAGCTTTAGAAGCGGGAGGGCCCCCAATGAGCAGTTCTTC. Translating gives CASSFRSGRAPNEQFF.

The chain is built from TRBV25-1 and TRBJ2-7, with D possibly being TRBD1 (5 bases). This CDR3 region has 15 residues. Per germline, CDR1 MGHDK and CDR2 SYGVNS. Deletions cut 4 bases from V and 8 bases from J, with 21 bases between. CDR3: CASSAPAGHSTQQYF. The CDR3 bases are TGTGCCAGCAGTGCGCCCGCTGGACACTCAACCCAGCAGTACTTC.

This clonotype has a single count. The rearrangement uses TRBV5-1 and TRBJ2-3; no definite D call. Germline V lookup: CDR1 SGHRS, CDR2 YFSETQ. This CDR3 has 13 residues. V shed 0 bases and J shed 7 bases, with 9 bases lying between them. In DNA, the CDR3 is TGCGCCAGCAGCTTGGATGGGCAGTATACGCAGTATTTT. Its translation: CASSLDGQYTQYF. The full variable domain, in which reference TRBV5-1 and TRBJ2-3 provide the parts outside the CDR3, is KAGVTQTPRYLIKTRGQQVTLSCSPISGHRSVSWYQQTPGQGLQFLFEYFSETQRNKGNFPGRFSGRQFSNSRSEMNVSTLELGDSALYLCASSLDGQYTQYFGPGTRLTVL.

Points on this clonotype: This may be a read error: a much more frequent sequence differs by one nucleotide. This rearrangement joins TRBV6-4 to TRBJ2-1; 11 positions match TRBD2. V lost 5 bases and J lost 5; bases outside the gene matches: 2. The CDR3 loop spans 14 amino acids. CDR1 MRHNA and CDR2 SNTAGT come from the germline V gene. The CDR3 bases are TGTGCCAGCAGTCAGACTAGCGGGGACAATGAGCAGTTCTTC. It encodes CASSQTSGDNEQFF.

The chain carries TRBV20-1 and TRBJ2-7, with TRBD1 as a possible D gene (6 bases). Trimming left V 6 bases short and J 4 bases short, with 16 bases between. Germline V gene sequence: CDR1 DFQATT, CDR2 SNEGSKA (reference sequence). The CDR3 has 13 amino acids. The DNA of the CDR3 is TGCAGTGCACAGGGCAGGGTACGGTACGAGCAGTACTTC. This sequence encodes CSAQGRVRYEQYF.

This clonotype was seen a handful of times. This chain joins TRBV12-3 or TRBV12-4 and TRBJ1-1; D gene uncertain. CDR3 size: 11 residues. The V end lost 4 bases, the J end lost 7 bases, and 7 bases lay between the germline ends. The CDR3 nucleotides are TGTGCCAGCAGTTCTACAGATGAAGCTTTCTTT. Amino acids: CASSSTDEAFF.

The chain recombines TRBV11-2 with TRBJ1-3; D not resolved. CDR1 and CDR2 (germline): SGHAT, FQNNGV. The CDR3 is 18 amino acids. V lost 2 bases and J 0 bases, leaving 17 bases between the germline ends. The CDR3 loop reads CASSLHFLTASSGNTIYF. The CDR3 DNA sequence: TGTGCCAGCAGCTTACACTTTCTTACAGCAAGCTCTGGAAACACCATATATTTT.

There are a few counts of this clonotype. This chain links TRBV5-1 with TRBJ1-1; possibly TRBD1 for D (5 bases). CDR1 SGHRS and CDR2 YFSETQ come from the germline V gene. This CDR3 contains 14 residues. Trimming cost V 4 bases and J 5 bases, with 15 bases left between them. This CDR3 reads CASSGGTRGTEAFF. The CDR3 DNA follows: TGCGCCAGCAGCGGGGGAACCCGAGGGACTGAAGCTTTCTTT.

This clonotype was detected a few times. V usage is TRBV7-9 and J usage is TRBJ2-1; the match to TRBD2 covers 7 bases. Germline V gives CDR1 SEHNR, CDR2 FQNEAQ (reference sequence). CDR3 length equals 14 residues. V trimming: 5 bases; J trimming: 8 bases; junction bases outside the gene matches: 9. Here the CDR3 reads CASSLRAAGDEQFF. CDR3 nucleotides: TGTGCCAGCAGCCTCAGGGCTGCGGGGGATGAGCAGTTCTTC.

Only a few counts were recorded for this clonotype. The chain couples TRBV10-1 to TRBJ2-3, with TRBD2 identical over 10 bases. V trimming: 5 bases; J trimming: 3 bases; junction bases outside the gene matches: 8. This CDR3 has 16 residues. Germline V gene sequence: CDR1 WNHNN, CDR2 SYGVQD (reference sequence). The CDR3 loop is CASSPLAGDITDTQYF. CDR3 in DNA: TGCGCCAGCAGTCCCCTAGCGGGGGATATAACAGATACGCAGTATTTT.

The chain is built from TRBV20-1 and TRBJ1-3; D is undetermined. The germline V gene has CDR1 DFQATT and CDR2 SNEGSKA (reference sequence). V lost 3 bases, J lost 3 bases, and 6 bases lay in between. The CDR3 spans 12 residues. The CDR3 DNA reads as TGCAGTGCTAGTCCAGGTGGAAACACCATATATTTT. This encodes CSASPGGNTIYF.

The chain joins TRBV10-3 to TRBJ2-5; TRBD2 matches 9 bases. The CDR3 covers 14 residues. V shed 1 base and J 4 bases; nucleotides not matched to a gene: 1. Germline V gene data show CDR1 as ENHRY and CDR2 as SYGVKD. The CDR3 nucleotides read TGTGCCATCAGTGAGTTTAGCGGGAGAGAGACCCAGTACTTC. Protein product: CAISEFSGRETQYF.

This clonotype turned up a few times. The gene calls are TRBV7-2 and TRBJ2-2; TRBD2 might be the D (6 bases). V shed 2 bases and J shed 6 bases, with 16 bases lying between them. Germline CDR1 SGHTA, CDR2 FQGNSA. The CDR3 runs 16 residues. In DNA, the CDR3 is TGTGCCAGCAGCTTAATGAGGGAGGCGTACTCCGGGGAGCTGTTTTTT. Translating it yields CASSLMREAYSGELFF. Drawing the rest from reference TRBV7-2 and TRBJ2-2, the complete variable domain is GAGVSQSPSNKVTEKGKDVELRCDPISGHTALYWYRQSLGQGLEFLIYFQGNSAPDKSGLPSDRFSAERTGGSVSTLTIQRTQQEDSAVYLCASSLMREAYSGELFFGEGSRLTVL.

In this sample, this clonotype turned up a few times. The chain employs TRBV6-5 and TRBJ2-3; D unclear. Trimming left V 2 bases short and J 6 bases short, with 12 bases between. The CDR3 spans 14 residues. Germline V gene sequence: CDR1 MNHEY, CDR2 SVGAGI. The CDR3, as DNA: TGTGCCAGCAGTTACCGGAGCCCCAGGGATACGCAGTATTTT. Its protein product is CASSYRSPRDTQYF.

This clonotype was counted only a few times. The chain has TRBV12-3 or TRBV12-4 and TRBJ2-7, with 12 bases aligning to TRBD2. The CDR3 length is 15 residues. Losses at the gene ends were 7 bases for V and 4 bases for J; bases not matched to a gene: 8. In nucleotides, the CDR3 is TGTGCCAGCACCCTTTCTAGCGGGAGGGCGTACGAGCAGTACTTC. Translated: CASTLSSGRAYEQYF.

This clonotype was detected a few times. The chain carries TRBV3-1 and TRBJ2-5; the D gene is possibly TRBD2 (5 bases). The CDR3 totals 14 residues. With 1 base removed from V and 5 bases from J, the gap between germline ends came to 11 bases. In germline, CDR1 is LGHDT, CDR2 YNNKEL (reference sequence). CDR3 in DNA: TGTGCCAGCAGCCAAGGGGCGGGTTTGGAGACCCAGTACTTC. Translated, it gives CASSQGAGLETQYF.

Many counts were recorded for this clonotype. This rearrangement joins TRBV20-1 to TRBJ1-3; no firm D call. CDR1 is DFQATT, CDR2 SNEGSKA, per germline (reference sequence). This CDR3 is 14 amino acids long. V lost 0 bases and J 4 bases, leaving 10 bases between the germline ends. CDR3 bases: TGCAGTGCTAGAGATTCCCTACTAGGAAACACCATATATTTT. Translated, it gives CSARDSLLGNTIYF.

The chain recombines TRBV7-9 with TRBJ2-1; 8 bases line up with TRBD2. Germline trimming cut 5 bases from V and 8 bases from J; bases unmatched to any gene: 14. The CDR3 extends over 16 amino acids. CDR1 is SEHNR and CDR2 is FQNEAQ in the germline V gene (reference sequence). The CDR3 DNA follows: TGTGCCAGCAGCCCCCAGTTCGGACTAGCTCGCGATGAGCAGTTCTTC. Its protein product is CASSPQFGLARDEQFF.

The gene calls are TRBV5-5 and TRBJ1-1; a weak D match, TRBD1 (5 bases). The germline V and J ends were trimmed by 0 bases and 3 bases, with 15 bases remaining between them. Germline assignment: CDR1 SGHKS and CDR2 YYEKEE (reference sequence). CDR3 size: 16 residues. CDR3 sequence: CASSLAWSGWDTEAFF. CDR3 in DNA: TGTGCCAGCAGCTTGGCCTGGTCAGGGTGGGACACTGAAGCTTTCTTT.

J is TRBJ1-6 and V is TRBV6-5; D uncertain. Germline lookup yields CDR1 MNHEY and CDR2 SVGAGI. The V and J ends lost 0 bases and 9 bases respectively, with 9 bases between them. The CDR3 is 14 amino acids. CDR3 loop: CASSYSQKLSPLHF. The DNA for the CDR3 is TGTGCCAGCAGTTACTCCCAGAAGCTTTCACCCCTCCACTTT.

V usage is TRBV29-1 and J usage is TRBJ1-2; no reliable D call. The CDR3 consists of 12 residues. V shed 8 bases and J shed 6 bases, with 16 bases lying between them. Germline V lookup: CDR1 SQVTM, CDR2 ANQGSEA. Here the CDR3 DNA reads TGCAGCACTCGAGTGCTGGTGGATGGCTACACCTTC. Translating it yields CSTRVLVDGYTF.

This clonotype was found a few times. V usage is TRBV30 and J usage is TRBJ2-2; D gene ambiguous. The CDR3 is made up of 11 amino acids. The V gene lost 2 bases and the J gene lost 5 bases, with 3 bases spanning the gap. Germline-derived CDR1 and CDR2 are GTSNPN and SVGIG (reference sequence). Written as DNA, the CDR3 is TGTGCCTGGAGTATAACCGGGGAGCTGTTTTTT. This translates into CAWSITGELFF.

V and J are TRBV6-2 or TRBV6-3 and TRBJ2-1; D is ambiguous. V was shortened by 2 bases and J by 10 bases, with 9 bases between the two germline ends. Germline-derived CDR1 and CDR2 are MNHEY and SVGEGT. The CDR3 runs 12 residues. This CDR3 is CASSYPPREQFF. The CDR3 DNA sequence: TGTGCCAGCAGTTACCCCCCGCGGGAGCAGTTCTTC.

This clonotype was recorded a few times. The rearrangement uses TRBV12-3 or TRBV12-4 and TRBJ2-7, with D perhaps TRBD1 or TRBD2 (7 bases each). The CDR3 runs to 15 residues. V lost 5 bases to trimming and J lost 4 bases, with 18 bases between them. The CDR3 DNA reads TGTGCCAGCAGTGCATCCAGGGGGGGGCGATACGAGCAGTACTTC. This sequence encodes CASSASRGGRYEQYF.

V is TRBV10-2 and J is TRBJ2-7, with TRBD2 matching 8 bases. V gave up 6 bases and J gave up 1 base; unmatched junction bases: 8. CDR3 size: 15 residues. CDR1 and CDR2 from the germline V gene are WSHSY and SAAADI. CDR3 loop: CASSHDGTRSYEQYF. The CDR3 bases are TGCGCCAGCAGCCACGACGGGACTAGGTCCTACGAGCAGTACTTC.